This T cell receptor (beta chain) was sequenced during a study of T cell changes during pregnancy in multiple sclerosis (dated by TCRdb to the late 2010s). About the study as a whole: The study looked at changes in the T cell repertoire across pregnancy in women with multiple sclerosis.

Sequences DFQATT (CDR1) and SNEGSKA (CDR2) are obtained from the germline V gene (reference sequence). V is clipped by 4 bases and J by 8 bases, and the sequence between their germline boundaries is 9 bases long. The CDR3, from cysteine to phenylalanine, totals 11 residues. Just CDR3 DNA is preserved here, 33 bases in frame from base 1. The library was prepared using the immunoSEQ multiplex PCR assay. TCRdb's version of the immuneACCESS table is confined to in-frame rearrangements and falls short of the full clone set. An unresolved V gene accounts for under half of the shortfall where checked; the remainder is of unknown origin. In all, the sample holds approximately 90,000 clones, and about nine tenths of those were seen once. Around 1.7% of the sample comes from the top ten. Worth noting for this clone: There is no known antigen for this receptor. No per-base quality is available; no much larger clone lies one base away.

Source: peripheral blood, taken after pregnancy. The receptor comes from a female donor in good health, enrolled as a control in a pregnancy study. Recombination joined TRBV20-1 with TRBJ2-1; no D gene can be assigned with confidence. The CDR3 loop reads CSATYLDEQFF. The DNA is TGCAGTGCTACGTACTTGGATGAGCAGTTCTTC.